This TCR beta chain comes out of a study of T cells expressing NK-cell markers. The authors generated TCR beta cDNA through 5'RACE template switching with UMIs. With the 5' RACE reads reprocessed, TCRdb shows one record per CDR3 protein and no DNA. The sample table sets out roughly 390,000 distinct CDR3 sequences. CDR1 is SGHRS, CDR2 YFSETQ, per germline. The CDR3 runs to 16 residues. Sequencing input: blood T cells: a sorted CD56 or NKG2C T cell subset, CD4+ or CD8+ T cells, or bulk PBMC T cells (not recorded which). The receptor comes from a woman between 50 and 59 years old in good health. The V call is TRBV5-1, the J call TRBJ2-3; TCRdb designates TRBD2, a call that cannot be tested without DNA. The chain's CDR3 is CASSLSGGTSTDTQYF.